These T cell receptor beta chains were read from a single sample in a study of siplizumab effects on memory and regulatory T cells. Repertoires were generated with immunoSEQ multiplex PCR, while TCRdb's copy carries only in-frame clones and drops some. The sample has over 70,000 clones, around 93% seen once. Source material: CD8+ T cells sorted from blood. Source of these receptors: a human donor in good health. The CDR3 runs from the conserved cysteine through the conserved F or W. Each record gives: CDR3 DNA, CDR3 protein, D gene, V gene, J gene, clone size. D genes are given only for firm matches. Expanded clones are given a class, and other clones once, few, many or no size at all.

TGTGCAAGTCGCTTAGGGCCTGTAGCGGGAGACGGTAAGGACGAGCAGTACTTC,CASRLGPVAGDGKDEQYF,NA,TRBV12-2,TRBJ2-7,NA
TGTGCCAGTAGTATAGTGGACACCGGGGAGCTGTTTTTT,CASSIVDTGELFF,NA,TRBV19,TRBJ2-2,once
TGTGCCACCAGCAGAGGAATACAGGGGGCGCAAGATACGCAGTATTTT,CATSRGIQGAQDTQYF,TRBD1,TRBV15,TRBJ2-3,NA
TGTGCCAGCAGCTTACCATTGGACAGGCCGAACACCGGGGAGCTGTTTTTT,CASSLPLDRPNTGELFF,TRBD1,TRBV7-3,TRBJ2-2,once
TGTGCCAGCAGTTTCTCGCGGGACACCTCGGACCGGCAGTTCTTC,CASSFSRDTSDRQFF,NA,TRBV28,TRBJ2-1,NA
TGTGCCAGCAGCTTTGGGGCCGATACGCAGTATTTT,CASSFGADTQYF,NA,TRBV7-9,TRBJ2-3,NA
TGTGCCAGTAGTACCTCTAGCGGGAGGTCCAATGAGCAGTTCTTC,CASSTSSGRSNEQFF,TRBD2,TRBV19,TRBJ2-1,NA
TGTGCCAGCAGTAACGGGACAGGGGGCTGGAACACTGAAGCTTTCTTT,CASSNGTGGWNTEAFF,TRBD1,TRBV6-4,TRBJ1-1,NA
TGTGCCAGCAGTTGGGACAGCACCTACGAGCAGTACTTC,CASSWDSTYEQYF,TRBD1,TRBV27,TRBJ2-7,NA
TGTGCCAGCAGGATTCCGACTTCCGATACGCAGTATTTT,CASRIPTSDTQYF,NA,TRBV28,TRBJ2-3,NA
TGTGCCAGCAGCCCCACCGGGACTAGCGGCACAGATACGCAGTATTTT,CASSPTGTSGTDTQYF,TRBD2,TRBV9,TRBJ2-3,NA